This TCR beta chain is drawn from a study of cytomegalovirus exposure and HLA in healthy donors. Points from the study as a whole: In a later analysis, TCR beta V- and J-gene trimming showed a link to a missense DCLRE1C variant. Some public TCRs appeared in many individuals, while most sequences were rare. Analyses of presence/absence relied on an assumption of roughly uniform sequencing depth across donors.

Trimming took off 3 bases at V and 11 bases at J, with 11 bases between the two ends. Germline assignment: CDR1 SNHLY and CDR2 FYNNEI. This CDR3 region has 12 residues. PCR primers comprised 60 Vbeta and 13 Jbeta primers. Assay: immunoSEQ multiplex PCR; the TCRdb copy retains only in-frame clones and omits some. The repertoire holds approximately 90,000 clones, with about 76% as singletons. Concerning this clone: Its antigen is currently unknown.

This chain joins TRBV2 and TRBJ2-1, with D perhaps matching TRBD1 (5 bases). The sample comprised PBMCs. This receptor was taken from a woman in her thirties or forties in good health and CMV-seronegative. This CDR3 is CASSDPPGKQFF. Here the CDR3 DNA reads TGTGCCAGCAGTGATCCCCCAGGGAAGCAGTTCTTC.